Listed below are T cell receptor beta chains from one sample, sequenced in a study of T cell repertoires in cytomegalovirus infection. These receptors have no known antigen. TCRdb ran MiXCR on the reads and lists one entry per CDR3 protein. The sample lists 300,000 or so distinct CDR3 sequences, approximately 25% occurring once. The sequences come from cultured PBMCs, collected from culture after CMV antigen stimulation. The receptor set was obtained from a human donor in good health (CMV status not recorded). Some clones in this sample may be carry-over from other donors' samples. The CDR3 runs from the conserved cysteine through the conserved F or W. A D gene is named only where the DNA matches it firmly. Clone size, where shown, is once, few, many, or a class for clones that have expanded.

clone_size: NA; j_call: TRBJ2-4; d_call: TRBD2; v_call: TRBV20-1; cdr3_aa: CSAREASGRRAKNIQYF; cdr3_nt: TGCAGTGCTAGAGAGGCTAGCGGCAGGAGGGCCAAAAACATTCAGTACTTC
clone_size: NA; j_call: TRBJ1-6; d_call: NA; v_call: TRBV4-3; cdr3_aa: CASSRETVNSPLHF; cdr3_nt: TGCGCCAGCAGTCGAGAGACAGTTAATTCACCCCTCCACTTT
clone_size: few; j_call: TRBJ1-3; d_call: TRBD1; v_call: TRBV20-1; cdr3_aa: CSASQGADSTIYF; cdr3_nt: TGCAGTGCTTCACAGGGGGCTGATTCTACCATATATTTT
clone_size: many; j_call: TRBJ2-2; d_call: NA; v_call: TRBV2; cdr3_aa: CASSKKRVGNTGELFF; cdr3_nt: TGTGCCAGCAGCAAGAAGCGGGTCGGGAACACCGGGGAGCTGTTTTTT
clone_size: once; j_call: TRBJ2-1; d_call: NA; v_call: TRBV7-2; cdr3_aa: CASSLGFMGNEQFF; cdr3_nt: TGTGCCAGCAGCTTAGGATTCATGGGTAATGAGCAGTTCTTC
clone_size: many; j_call: TRBJ1-5; d_call: TRBD1; v_call: TRBV18; cdr3_aa: CASSPSAQGGQPQHF; cdr3_nt: TGTGCCAGCTCACCATCGGCGCAGGGGGGACAGCCCCAGCATTTT
clone_size: many; j_call: TRBJ2-1; d_call: NA; v_call: TRBV7-2; cdr3_aa: CASSPTNNEQFF; cdr3_nt: TGTGCCAGCAGCCCCACTAACAATGAGCAGTTCTTC
clone_size: few; j_call: TRBJ2-2; d_call: TRBD2; v_call: TRBV24-1; cdr3_aa: CATSAPLVAGETGELFF; cdr3_nt: TGTGCCACCAGTGCCCCTCTGGTAGCGGGAGAAACCGGGGAGCTGTTTTTT
clone_size: NA; j_call: TRBJ1-1; d_call: NA; v_call: TRBV4-1; cdr3_aa: CASSVVRGGTEAFF; cdr3_nt: TGCGCCAGCAGCGTTGTCCGGGGGGGCACTGAAGCTTTCTTT
clone_size: many; j_call: TRBJ1-1; d_call: NA; v_call: TRBV5-1; cdr3_aa: CASSNYRNTEAFF; cdr3_nt: TGCGCCAGCAGCAACTACAGAAACACTGAAGCTTTCTTT
clone_size: few; j_call: TRBJ2-6; d_call: NA; v_call: TRBV12-3/TRBV12-4; cdr3_aa: CASSLSGRIGANVLTF; cdr3_nt: TGTGCCAGCAGTTTAAGCGGTCGAATTGGGGCCAACGTCCTGACTTTC
clone_size: many; j_call: TRBJ1-2; d_call: NA; v_call: TRBV7-8; cdr3_aa: CASSPAPDYGYTF; cdr3_nt: TGTGCCAGCAGCCCCGCCCCCGACTATGGCTACACCTTC
clone_size: NA; j_call: TRBJ2-3; d_call: NA; v_call: TRBV5-1; cdr3_aa: CASSLPLAGTDTQYF; cdr3_nt: TGCGCCAGCAGCTTGCCTCTAGCCGGCACAGATACGCAGTATTTT
clone_size: many; j_call: TRBJ1-2; d_call: TRBD1; v_call: TRBV7-2; cdr3_aa: CASSLAMTGQGGYTF; cdr3_nt: TGTGCCAGCAGCTTAGCCATGACAGGGCAAGGCGGCTACACCTTC
clone_size: few; j_call: TRBJ2-1; d_call: NA; v_call: TRBV6-4; cdr3_aa: CASSMLGSDPYNEQFF; cdr3_nt: TGTGCCAGCAGCATGCTGGGGAGCGACCCCTACAATGAGCAGTTCTTC
clone_size: few; j_call: TRBJ2-5; d_call: NA; v_call: TRBV4-1; cdr3_aa: CASSQDQWTQYF; cdr3_nt: TGCGCCAGCAGCCAAGATCAGTGGACCCAGTACTTC
clone_size: NA; j_call: TRBJ2-3; d_call: NA; v_call: TRBV7-2; cdr3_aa: CASSFRLDSDTQYF; cdr3_nt: TGTGCCAGCAGCTTCCGACTGGACTCAGATACGCAGTATTTT
clone_size: NA; j_call: TRBJ2-7; d_call: TRBD2; v_call: TRBV27; cdr3_aa: CASSLLRREGVHEQYF; cdr3_nt: TGTGCCAGCAGTTTATTACGGCGGGAGGGGGTCCACGAGCAGTACTTC
clone_size: few; j_call: TRBJ2-3; d_call: TRBD2; v_call: TRBV4-1; cdr3_aa: CASSQNSGSPDTQYF; cdr3_nt: TGCGCCAGCAGCCAAAATAGCGGGAGCCCAGATACGCAGTATTTT
clone_size: many; j_call: TRBJ1-6; d_call: NA; v_call: TRBV7-8; cdr3_aa: CATDSEAGNSPLHF; cdr3_nt: TGTGCCACCGACTCCGAGGCGGGGAATTCACCCCTCCACTTT
clone_size: few; j_call: TRBJ1-4; d_call: NA; v_call: TRBV11-2; cdr3_aa: CASSLSAVEKLFF; cdr3_nt: TGTGCCAGCAGCTTAAGTGCAGTTGAAAAACTGTTTTTT
clone_size: NA; j_call: TRBJ1-1; d_call: TRBD1; v_call: TRBV2; cdr3_aa: CASTADQGDTEAFF; cdr3_nt: TGTGCCAGCACCGCCGATCAGGGGGACACTGAAGCTTTCTTT
clone_size: few; j_call: TRBJ1-1; d_call: NA; v_call: TRBV5-5; cdr3_aa: CASSLAAGRVTEAFF; cdr3_nt: TGTGCCAGCAGCTTGGCCGCAGGGAGGGTTACTGAAGCTTTCTTT
clone_size: few; j_call: TRBJ1-4; d_call: NA; v_call: TRBV10-3; cdr3_aa: CAISDQGLEREKLFF; cdr3_nt: TGTGCCATCAGTGATCAAGGACTTGAACGTGAAAAACTGTTTTTT
clone_size: NA; j_call: TRBJ2-5; d_call: TRBD2; v_call: TRBV7-8; cdr3_aa: CASSLGLAVQETQYF; cdr3_nt: TGTGCCAGCAGCTTAGGGCTAGCGGTACAAGAGACCCAGTACTTC
clone_size: few; j_call: TRBJ1-2; d_call: NA; v_call: TRBV7-6; cdr3_aa: CASSLILGAGFDGYTF; cdr3_nt: TGTGCCAGCAGCCTCATCTTGGGAGCGGGGTTTGATGGCTACACCTTC
clone_size: few; j_call: TRBJ1-1; d_call: NA; v_call: TRBV7-9; cdr3_aa: CASSSNPRVEAFF; cdr3_nt: TGTGCCAGCAGCTCGAACCCCAGGGTTGAAGCTTTCTTT
clone_size: NA; j_call: TRBJ2-2; d_call: NA; v_call: TRBV6-2/TRBV6-3; cdr3_aa: CASAHGELFF; cdr3_nt: TGTGCCAGCGCCCACGGGGAGCTGTTTTTT
clone_size: NA; j_call: TRBJ1-4; d_call: NA; v_call: TRBV6-1; cdr3_aa: CASSRYGGGQEKLFF; cdr3_nt: TGTGCCAGCAGCCGGTATGGAGGGGGACAAGAAAAACTGTTTTTT
clone_size: NA; j_call: TRBJ1-2; d_call: NA; v_call: TRBV19; cdr3_aa: CASGVSATFIYGYTF; cdr3_nt: TGTGCCAGTGGTGTATCAGCGACATTCATCTATGGCTACACCTTC
clone_size: NA; j_call: TRBJ2-3; d_call: NA; v_call: TRBV11-3; cdr3_aa: CASKRGTDTQYF; cdr3_nt: TGTGCCAGCAAGCGGGGCACAGATACGCAGTATTTT
clone_size: NA; j_call: TRBJ1-1; d_call: NA; v_call: TRBV6-2/TRBV6-3; cdr3_aa: CASSFDWNTEAFF; cdr3_nt: TGTGCCAGCAGTTTCGACTGGAACACTGAAGCTTTCTTT
clone_size: NA; j_call: TRBJ2-1; d_call: TRBD2; v_call: TRBV6-1; cdr3_aa: CASSYLAGGEQFF; cdr3_nt: TGTGCCAGCAGTTATCTAGCGGGGGGAGAGCAGTTCTTC
clone_size: many; j_call: TRBJ1-4; d_call: TRBD1; v_call: TRBV7-9; cdr3_aa: CATSPRRDSSPNEKLFF; cdr3_nt: TGTGCCACTTCCCCCCGCCGGGACAGCAGCCCGAATGAAAAACTGTTTTTT
clone_size: few; j_call: TRBJ2-1; d_call: TRBD2; v_call: TRBV19; cdr3_aa: CASRRPGLAGGNEQFF; cdr3_nt: TGTGCCAGTAGGCGCCCCGGACTAGCGGGAGGCAATGAGCAGTTCTTC
clone_size: NA; j_call: TRBJ2-4; d_call: NA; v_call: TRBV5-1; cdr3_aa: CASRRVGDIQYF; cdr3_nt: TGCGCCAGCAGGCGGGTCGGGGACATTCAGTACTTC
clone_size: NA; j_call: TRBJ2-7; d_call: NA; v_call: TRBV12-3/TRBV12-4; cdr3_aa: CASRGVYEQYF; cdr3_nt: TGTGCCAGCAGAGGTGTCTACGAGCAGTACTTC
clone_size: few; j_call: TRBJ2-3; d_call: NA; v_call: TRBV12-3/TRBV12-4; cdr3_aa: CASSKLLPTSTDTQYF; cdr3_nt: TGTGCCAGCAGCAAGCTCCTGCCCACTAGCACAGATACGCAGTATTTT
clone_size: few; j_call: TRBJ1-1; d_call: NA; v_call: TRBV12-3/TRBV12-4; cdr3_aa: CASSFQGLTEAFF; cdr3_nt: TGTGCCAGCAGTTTCCAGGGGCTTACTGAAGCTTTCTTT
clone_size: many; j_call: TRBJ2-5; d_call: NA; v_call: TRBV7-2; cdr3_aa: CASSLALQGGPYQETQYF; cdr3_nt: TGTGCCAGCAGCTTAGCGTTACAGGGTGGTCCGTACCAAGAGACCCAGTACTTC
clone_size: NA; j_call: TRBJ2-3; d_call: NA; v_call: TRBV6-2/TRBV6-3; cdr3_aa: CASSYVDATDTQYF; cdr3_nt: TGTGCCAGCAGTTACGTGGACGCCACAGATACGCAGTATTTT
clone_size: few; j_call: TRBJ1-2; d_call: NA; v_call: TRBV5-1; cdr3_aa: CASSLAQGIYGYTF; cdr3_nt: TGCGCCAGCAGCTTAGCACAGGGTATCTATGGCTACACCTTC
clone_size: NA; j_call: TRBJ2-1; d_call: NA; v_call: TRBV20-1; cdr3_aa: CSGAGNLDEQFF; cdr3_nt: TGCAGTGGCGCGGGAAATCTGGATGAGCAGTTCTTC
clone_size: few; j_call: TRBJ2-3; d_call: TRBD2; v_call: TRBV9; cdr3_aa: CASSSPLAGEQAADTQYF; cdr3_nt: TGTGCCAGCAGCTCTCCCCTAGCGGGGGAGCAGGCGGCAGATACGCAGTATTTT
clone_size: NA; j_call: TRBJ1-5; d_call: NA; v_call: TRBV25-1; cdr3_aa: CASGDLFNQPQHF; cdr3_nt: TGTGCCAGTGGGGACCTTTTCAATCAGCCCCAGCATTTT
clone_size: few; j_call: TRBJ2-1; d_call: TRBD2; v_call: TRBV9; cdr3_aa: CASSAGLAGAENEQFF; cdr3_nt: TGTGCCAGCAGCGCCGGACTAGCGGGAGCTGAGAATGAGCAGTTCTTC
clone_size: NA; j_call: TRBJ2-1; d_call: NA; v_call: TRBV29-1; cdr3_aa: CSVERQAGNEQFF; cdr3_nt: TGCAGCGTTGAGCGTCAGGCTGGGAATGAGCAGTTCTTC
clone_size: NA; j_call: TRBJ2-6; d_call: NA; v_call: TRBV11-2; cdr3_aa: CASQLSGANVLTF; cdr3_nt: TGTGCCAGTCAACTCTCTGGGGCCAACGTCCTGACTTTC
clone_size: few; j_call: TRBJ1-6; d_call: NA; v_call: TRBV25-1; cdr3_aa: CASSEGSRNSPLHF; cdr3_nt: TGTGCCAGCAGTGAAGGATCGAGGAATTCACCCCTCCACTTT
clone_size: few; j_call: TRBJ2-1; d_call: TRBD2; v_call: TRBV20-1; cdr3_aa: CSANRVAGASYNEQFF; cdr3_nt: TGCAGTGCTAATCGGGTAGCGGGGGCCTCTTACAATGAGCAGTTCTTC
clone_size: many; j_call: TRBJ2-1; d_call: NA; v_call: TRBV7-9; cdr3_aa: CASSLTSSYNEQFF; cdr3_nt: TGTGCCAGTAGTCTTACAAGCTCCTACAATGAGCAGTTCTTC
clone_size: NA; j_call: TRBJ1-1; d_call: TRBD1; v_call: TRBV28; cdr3_aa: CASSEGQAKGAFF; cdr3_nt: TGTGCCAGCTCTGAAGGACAGGCAAAGGGAGCTTTCTTT
clone_size: many; j_call: TRBJ2-3; d_call: NA; v_call: TRBV7-8; cdr3_aa: CASSSVDTQYF; cdr3_nt: TGTGCCAGCAGCTCAGTAGATACGCAGTATTTT
clone_size: NA; j_call: TRBJ2-3; d_call: TRBD2; v_call: TRBV27; cdr3_aa: CASSPLAGDGTDTQYF; cdr3_nt: TGTGCCAGCAGTCCACTAGCGGGAGATGGCACAGATACGCAGTATTTT
clone_size: NA; j_call: TRBJ2-5; d_call: NA; v_call: TRBV6-2/TRBV6-3; cdr3_aa: CASSRGTTNQETQYF; cdr3_nt: TGTGCCAGCAGCCGAGGGACGACCAACCAAGAGACCCAGTACTTC